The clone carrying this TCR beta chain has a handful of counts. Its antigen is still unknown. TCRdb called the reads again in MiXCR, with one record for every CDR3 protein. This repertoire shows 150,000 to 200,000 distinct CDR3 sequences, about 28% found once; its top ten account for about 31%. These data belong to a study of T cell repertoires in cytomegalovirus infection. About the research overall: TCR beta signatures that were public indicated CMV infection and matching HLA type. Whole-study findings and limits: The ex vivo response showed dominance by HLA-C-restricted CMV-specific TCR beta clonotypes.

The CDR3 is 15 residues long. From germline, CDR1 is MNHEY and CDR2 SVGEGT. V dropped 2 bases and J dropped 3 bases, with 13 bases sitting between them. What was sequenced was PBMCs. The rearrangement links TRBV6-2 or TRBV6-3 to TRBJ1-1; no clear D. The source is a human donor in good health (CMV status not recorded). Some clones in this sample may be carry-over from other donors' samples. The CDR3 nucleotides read TGTGCCAGCAGTTACCCTCCCCGGGGATACACTGAAGCTTTCTTT. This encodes CASSYPPRGYTEAFF.